The 5 T cell receptor beta chains listed next were all sequenced from one sample in a study of technical replicates of blood from a few donors. Repertoires were generated with immunoSEQ multiplex PCR, while TCRdb's copy carries only in-frame clones and drops some. The data hold around 80,000 clones, with 95% to 98% observed a single time. The sequencing input was T cells isolated from PBMCs. These receptors were taken from a human donor in good health.

V and J are TRBV29-1 and TRBJ2-7, with a tentative D call TRBD2 (6 bases). Trimming cost V 1 base and J 0 bases, with 10 bases left between them. The CDR3 is 14 residues long. Germline CDR1 is SQVTM and CDR2 is ANQGSEA. The CDR3 spells CSVEGHGSSYEQYF. In DNA form, the CDR3 reads TGCAGCGTTGAAGGCCACGGGAGCTCCTACGAGCAGTACTTC.

The chain is built from TRBV25-1 and TRBJ1-1, with D uncertain. This CDR3 is 13 amino acids long. V was clipped by 4 bases and J by 0 bases, with 6 bases between them. The germline CDR1 and CDR2 sequences are MGHDK and SYGVNS. CDR3 sequence: CASSVSVNTEAFF. DNA of the CDR3: TGTGCCAGCAGTGTTTCTGTGAACACTGAAGCTTTCTTT.

The V and J genes are TRBV5-1 and TRBJ2-5; the match to TRBD1 covers 9 bases. Germline-derived CDR1 and CDR2 are SGHRS and YFSETQ. The CDR3 consists of 14 residues. Trimming took 4 bases from V and 4 from J; bases not matched to a gene: 5. CDR3 in amino acids: CASSAQGAGETQYF. The CDR3 nucleotides are TGCGCCAGCAGCGCACAGGGGGCTGGAGAGACCCAGTACTTC.

The rearrangement joins TRBV5-6 to TRBJ2-5; no reliable D call. The J call is uncertain, as TRBJ2-7 better fits the DNA end. CDR3 length equals 11 residues. The germline gives CDR1 SGHDT, CDR2 YYEEEE. The CDR3 sequence is CASSLMYEQYF. CDR3 bases: TGTGCCAGCAGCTTGATGTACGAGCAGTACTTC.

The rearrangement links TRBV7-9 to TRBJ1-4; D is ambiguous. Germline CDR1 is SEHNR and CDR2 is FQNEAQ (reference sequence). The CDR3 runs to 17 residues. The V and J ends lost 1 base and 5 bases respectively, with 17 bases between them. The CDR3 region has the DNA TGTGCCAGCAGCTTAGTAGGGTTAAGAGGGAACAATGAAAAACTGTTTTTT. Amino acid sequence: CASSLVGLRGNNEKLFF.